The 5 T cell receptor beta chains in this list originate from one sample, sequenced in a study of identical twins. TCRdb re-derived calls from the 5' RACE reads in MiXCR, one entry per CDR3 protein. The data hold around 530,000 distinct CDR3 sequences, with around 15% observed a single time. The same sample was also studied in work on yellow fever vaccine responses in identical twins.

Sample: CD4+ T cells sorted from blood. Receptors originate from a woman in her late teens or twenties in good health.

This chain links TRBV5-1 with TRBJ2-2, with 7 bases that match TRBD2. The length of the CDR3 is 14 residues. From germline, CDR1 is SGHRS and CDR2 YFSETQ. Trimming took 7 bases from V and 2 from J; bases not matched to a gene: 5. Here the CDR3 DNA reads TGCGCCAGCGAAACGGGGGGAAACACCGGGGAGCTGTTTTTT. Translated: CASETGGNTGELFF.

DNA of the CDR3: TGCGCCAGCAGCGAGGGGGGAGATACGCAGTATTTT. It encodes CASSEGGDTQYF. The chain links TRBV10-1 to TRBJ2-3; either TRBD1 or TRBD2 may fit D (6 bases each). V was pared by 6 bases and J by 5 bases, with 9 bases between. Germline values: CDR1 WNHNN, CDR2 SYGVQD (reference sequence). This CDR3 region has 12 residues.

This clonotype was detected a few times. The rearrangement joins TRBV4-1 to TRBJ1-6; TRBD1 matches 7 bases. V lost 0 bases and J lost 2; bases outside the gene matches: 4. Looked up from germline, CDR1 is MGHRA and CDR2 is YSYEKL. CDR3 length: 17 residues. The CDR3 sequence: CASSQDNRGTYNSPLHF. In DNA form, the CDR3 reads TGCGCCAGCAGCCAAGATAACAGGGGAACCTATAATTCACCCCTCCACTTT.

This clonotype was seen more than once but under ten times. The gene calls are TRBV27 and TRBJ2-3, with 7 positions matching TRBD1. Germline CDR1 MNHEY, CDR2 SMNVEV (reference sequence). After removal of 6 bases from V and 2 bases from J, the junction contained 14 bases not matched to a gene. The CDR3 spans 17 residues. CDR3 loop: CASSNSLKGALTDTQYF. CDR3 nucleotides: TGTGCCAGCAGCAATTCTTTGAAGGGGGCCCTCACAGATACGCAGTATTTT.

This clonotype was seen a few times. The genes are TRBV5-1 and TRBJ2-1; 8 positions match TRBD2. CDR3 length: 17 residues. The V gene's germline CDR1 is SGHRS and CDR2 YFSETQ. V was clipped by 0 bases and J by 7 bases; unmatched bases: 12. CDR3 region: CASSLGALSSGRNEQFF. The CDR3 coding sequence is TGCGCCAGCAGCTTGGGTGCCTTGTCTAGCGGGCGGAATGAGCAGTTCTTC.